This T cell receptor (beta chain) is drawn from a study of T-cell memory formation after mild COVID-19. This clonotype was observed a few times. The antigen is unknown. 5'RACE with constant-segment primers built TCRalpha and TCRbeta cDNA libraries with UMIs. TCRdb reanalysed the 5' RACE reads using MiXCR and keeps one entry per CDR3 protein. The table includes around 340,000 distinct CDR3 sequences, under 15% detected once. Study-wide results and caveats: CD4+ contracting clones lay mainly in CM and EM, CD8+ ones in EMRA. The SARS-CoV-2 specificity of second-wave clones reaching peak at day 37 remained unverified.

The sequenced material came from PBMCs or a T cell subset sorted from them (not recorded which). This TCR came from a man younger than 35 who had mild COVID-19 (a few samples of this study predate the infection). Cell type and time point are not known.

In nucleotides, the CDR3 is TGTGCCAGCAGCATCAATGAGGGACTAGCGGGTCACAATGAGCAGTTCTTC. It encodes CASSINEGLAGHNEQFF. The gene calls are TRBV7-9 and TRBJ2-1; TRBD2 aligns across 12 bases. The V gene's germline CDR1 is SEHNR and CDR2 FQNEAQ (reference sequence). This CDR3 comprises 17 residues. The V segment lost 5 bases and the J segment 5 bases; nucleotides outside the gene matches: 10.